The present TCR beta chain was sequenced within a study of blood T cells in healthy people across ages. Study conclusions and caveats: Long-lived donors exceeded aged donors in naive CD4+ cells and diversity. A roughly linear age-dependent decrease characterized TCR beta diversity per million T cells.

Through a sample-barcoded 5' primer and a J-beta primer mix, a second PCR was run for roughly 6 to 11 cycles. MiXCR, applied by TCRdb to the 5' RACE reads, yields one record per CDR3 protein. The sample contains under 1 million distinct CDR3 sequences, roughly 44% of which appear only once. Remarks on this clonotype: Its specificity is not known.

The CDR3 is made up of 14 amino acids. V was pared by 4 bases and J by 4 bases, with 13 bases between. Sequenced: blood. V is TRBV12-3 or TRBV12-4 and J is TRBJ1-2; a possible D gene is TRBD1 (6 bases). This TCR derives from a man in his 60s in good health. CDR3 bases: TGTGCCAGCAGTTCCCGGGACAAAACCTATGGCTACACCTTC. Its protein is CASSSRDKTYGYTF.